The clone carrying this T cell receptor beta chain was seen more than once but under ten times. This specimen comes from a study of blood T cell repertoires in COVID-19. This CDR3 is 16 amino acids long. V dropped 5 bases and J dropped 4; count of bases not matched to a gene: 12. Germline V gene lookup returns CDR1 SEHNR and CDR2 FQNEAQ (reference sequence). Source study methods: Amplification of reference gene primers was used by the study to estimate nucleated cell counts. TCRdb keeps only in-frame clones here, not all; method: immunoSEQ multiplex PCR. V, J and clone size were drawn from that table, and D and trimming were deduced from the DNA. The sample lists under 25,000 clones, about 85% occurring once.

This TCR derives from a human donor with active COVID-19. The donor label of this sample is uncertain. Sequencing input: peripheral blood. The J gene is TRBJ2-5, the V gene TRBV7-9; 8 positions match TRBD2. The CDR3 sequence is CASSPPGGRMGETQYF. The CDR3 bases are TGTGCCAGCAGCCCCCCGGGGGGGCGGATGGGAGAGACCCAGTACTTC.